A single sample gave rise to the 10 T cell receptor beta chains below, sequenced in a study of identical twins. TCRdb used MiXCR to reprocess the 5' RACE reads, holding one entry per CDR3 protein. The sample contains 250,000 to 350,000 distinct CDR3 sequences, 8% to 9% of which appear only once. These same data were also listed under a study on yellow fever vaccine responses in identical twins.

Sequencing was carried out using memory (CD45RO+) T cells sorted from blood. Every receptor here comes from a woman younger than 30 in good health.

This clonotype showed up just a few times. V usage is TRBV5-1 and J usage is TRBJ1-2; 9 bases are shared with TRBD1. The CDR3 is 13 residues long. Germline trimming cut 4 bases from V and 7 bases from J; bases unmatched to any gene: 5. Looked up from germline, CDR1 is SGHRS and CDR2 is YFSETQ. CDR3 DNA sequence: TGCGCCAGCAGCGCCGGGACAGGGTTTGGCTACACCTTC. Translating gives CASSAGTGFGYTF.

This clonotype was seen many times. The chain is built from TRBV28 and TRBJ2-2; 7 nucleotides line up with TRBD2. CDR3 length: 16 residues. CDR1 is MDHEN, CDR2 SYDVKM, per germline. Trimming at V came to 6 bases and at J to 2 bases, leaving 9 bases not matched to a gene. CDR3 coding DNA: TGTGCCAGCAGCGCCCGAGCGGGGAAAAACACCGGGGAGCTGTTTTTT. Translation: CASSARAGKNTGELFF.

This clonotype was seen many times. The rearrangement joins TRBV5-1 to TRBJ1-5; D possibly corresponds to TRBD1 (5 bases). The V and J ends lost 4 bases and 6 bases respectively, with 14 bases between them. Germline V gene sequence: CDR1 SGHRS, CDR2 YFSETQ. This CDR3 has 14 amino acids. The CDR3 coding sequence is TGCGCCAGCAGCGAGGGGAGCTCCGGTCAGCCCCAGCATTTT. Its protein product is CASSEGSSGQPQHF.

The J gene is TRBJ2-1, the V gene TRBV20-1; 11 bases are a match to TRBD2. This CDR3 comprises 15 residues. Losses at the gene ends were 3 bases for V and 6 bases for J; bases not matched to a gene: 7. From germline, CDR1 is DFQATT and CDR2 SNEGSKA (reference sequence). The CDR3 here is CSASEGLAGLNEQFF. In DNA, the CDR3 is TGCAGTGCTAGCGAAGGACTAGCGGGTCTCAATGAGCAGTTCTTC.

V is TRBV6-2 or TRBV6-3 and J is TRBJ2-2, with 9 bases aligning to TRBD2. Trimming removed 2 bases from V and 2 bases from J; junction bases left unmatched: 6. The germline V gene encodes CDR1 MNHEY and CDR2 SVGEGT. The CDR3 extends over 17 amino acids. The CDR3 is CASSYRGLAGNTGELFF. The DNA for the CDR3 is TGTGCCAGCAGTTACCGAGGGCTAGCGGGAAACACCGGGGAGCTGTTTTTT.

The J gene is TRBJ1-4, the V gene TRBV3-1; perhaps TRBD1 as D (5 bases). With 2 bases removed from V and 6 bases from J, the gap between germline ends came to 10 bases. The germline CDR1 and CDR2 sequences are LGHDT and YNNKEL (reference sequence). The CDR3 has 14 residues. CDR3 sequence (DNA): TGTGCCAGCAGCCAAAGGGGATCCGATGAAAAACTGTTTTTT. This encodes CASSQRGSDEKLFF.

This clonotype was seen repeatedly, ten times or more. The chain combines TRBV4-1 with TRBJ2-1; D is tentatively TRBD1 or TRBD2 (5 bases each). The CDR3 covers 13 residues. V dropped 1 base and J dropped 8 bases, with 9 bases sitting between them. CDR1 is MGHRA and CDR2 is YSYEKL in the germline V gene. DNA of the CDR3: TGCGCCAGCAGCCAAGTGGGGGTTGATGAGCAGTTCTTC. This encodes CASSQVGVDEQFF.

This clonotype was observed many times. The V and J genes are TRBV4-2 and TRBJ2-7; 7 nucleotides align to TRBD2. In germline, CDR1 is LGHNA, CDR2 YNFKEQ. The V segment lost 4 bases and the J segment 3 bases; nucleotides outside the gene matches: 15. The CDR3 length is 17 residues. This chain's CDR3 is CASSPRSGLAVNYEQYF. CDR3 nucleotides: TGTGCCAGCAGCCCTAGATCGGGCCTAGCGGTGAACTACGAGCAGTACTTC.

The V call is TRBV19, the J call TRBJ2-7; D possibly corresponds to TRBD2 (5 bases). The CDR3 totals 13 residues. V dropped 4 bases and J dropped 1 base, with 8 bases sitting between them. CDR1 and CDR2 (germline): LNHDA, SQIVND (reference sequence). CDR3 region: CASSTGWSYEQYV. The CDR3, as DNA: TGTGCCAGTAGTACGGGGTGGTCCTACGAGCAGTACGTC.

This clonotype has only a few counts. The chain employs TRBV20-1 and TRBJ1-4, with 8 bases identical to TRBD1. Germline CDR1 DFQATT, CDR2 SNEGSKA (reference sequence). V shed 7 bases, J shed 0 bases, and the junction held 4 bases outside the gene matches. The length of the CDR3 is 14 residues. CDR3 nucleotide sequence: TGCAGTGGGAGGGACAGGTCAACTAATGAAAAACTGTTTTTT. It codes for CSGRDRSTNEKLFF.